The present TCR beta chain was sequenced within a study of blood T cell repertoires in COVID-19. Whole-study context: COVID-19 samples, acute and convalescent, were from the United States, Italy and Spain. The cDNA or gDNA used as material had been derived from T cells, B-cell-depleted T cells, or PBMCs.

With V trimmed by 4 bases and J by 7 bases, 14 bases remained unmatched. Germline-derived CDR1 and CDR2 are SGHRS and YFSETQ. The CDR3 has 16 residues. Only in-frame clones appear in the TCRdb table, and some are missing; sequencing was by immunoSEQ multiplex PCR. The repertoire holds some 100,000 clones, with roughly 92% as singletons. V and J are TRBV5-1 and TRBJ1-1; 9 nucleotides line up with TRBD1. The sequence came from an older woman with active COVID-19. Sequences were obtained from peripheral blood. The chain's CDR3 is CASSRSSGQGYNEAFF. CDR3 bases: TGCGCCAGCAGCCGATCGAGTGGACAGGGGTATAATGAAGCTTTCTTT.